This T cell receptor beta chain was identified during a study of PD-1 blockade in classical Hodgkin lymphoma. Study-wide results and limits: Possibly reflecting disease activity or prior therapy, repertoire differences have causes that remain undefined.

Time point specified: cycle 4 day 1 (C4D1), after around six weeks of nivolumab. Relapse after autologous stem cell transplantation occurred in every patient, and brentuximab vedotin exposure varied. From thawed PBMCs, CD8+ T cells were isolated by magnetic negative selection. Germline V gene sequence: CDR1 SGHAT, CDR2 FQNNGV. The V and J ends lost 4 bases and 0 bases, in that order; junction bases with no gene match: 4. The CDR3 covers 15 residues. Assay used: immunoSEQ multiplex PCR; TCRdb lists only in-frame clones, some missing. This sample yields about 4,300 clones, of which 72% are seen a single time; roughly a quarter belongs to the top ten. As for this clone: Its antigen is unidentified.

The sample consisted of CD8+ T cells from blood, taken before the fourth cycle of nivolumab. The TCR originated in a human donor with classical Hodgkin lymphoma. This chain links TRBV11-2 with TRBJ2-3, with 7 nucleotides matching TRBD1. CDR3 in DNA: TGTGCCAGCAGCTGGAGACAGGGTAGCACAGATACGCAGTATTTT. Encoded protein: CASSWRQGSTDTQYF.